The 30 T cell receptor beta chains below all came from one sample that was sequenced in a study of cytomegalovirus exposure and HLA in healthy donors. Primers: 60 Vbeta forward and 13 Jbeta reverse. Generated by immunoSEQ multiplex PCR, the TCRdb table keeps only in-frame clones and is missing some. The sample has over 85,000 clones, roughly four fifths seen once. The sequencing input was PBMCs. The receptor source for this set is a man in his forties in good health and CMV-seropositive.

The chain combines TRBV19 with TRBJ1-1; D is undetermined. Germline-derived CDR1 and CDR2 are LNHDA and SQIVND (reference sequence). The length of the CDR3 is 15 residues. Deletions cut 7 bases from V and 1 base from J, with 16 bases between. CDR3 sequence (DNA): TGTGCCAGTACCCTAGTGCCTTCCTCGAACACTGAAGCTTTCTTT. As protein: CASTLVPSSNTEAFF. The whole variable domain, remainder taken from reference TRBV19 and TRBJ1-1, is DGGITQSPKYLFRKEGQNVTLSCEQNLNHDAMYWYRQDPGQGLRLIYYSQIVNDFQKGDIAEGYSVSREKKESFPLTVTSAQKNPTAFYLCASTLVPSSNTEAFFGQGTRLTVV.

This clone showed up just a few times. The chain links TRBV5-6 to TRBJ1-1; D uncertain. With 2 bases removed from V and 4 bases from J, the gap between germline ends came to 9 bases. The CDR3 spans 13 residues. Per germline, CDR1 SGHDT and CDR2 YYEEEE. The DNA for the CDR3 is TGTGCCAGCAGCTTAGGGAGCAGCACTGAAGCTTTCTTT. Translating it yields CASSLGSSTEAFF.

The chain uses TRBV5-1 and TRBJ1-1, with D unresolved. Deletions cut 0 bases from V and 4 bases from J, with 13 bases between. Per germline, CDR1 SGHRS and CDR2 YFSETQ. This CDR3 comprises 15 residues. This chain's CDR3 is CASSLAPRRSTEAFF. In DNA form, the CDR3 reads TGCGCCAGCAGCTTGGCCCCCAGGCGTAGCACTGAAGCTTTCTTT.

V gene TRBV6-5 combines with J gene TRBJ1-2; 7 bases map to TRBD1. CDR1 and CDR2 from the germline V gene are MNHEY and SVGAGI. This CDR3 is 15 amino acids long. V dropped 2 bases and J dropped 8; count of bases not matched to a gene: 11. CDR3 nucleotides: TGTGCCAGCAGTTACACAGGGGACCAGCTCGGAGGCTACACCTTC. It specifies CASSYTGDQLGGYTF.

The chain combines TRBV29-1 with TRBJ1-1; D is unclear. The CDR3 is made up of 13 amino acids. The ends were cut back, 6 bases at V and 3 bases at J, with 14 bases in the middle. Germline V gene lookup returns CDR1 SQVTM and CDR2 ANQGSEA. The CDR3 protein is CSVNVGRYTEAFF. The CDR3 DNA sequence: TGCAGCGTGAACGTTGGCAGGTACACTGAAGCTTTCTTT.

V and J are TRBV5-1 and TRBJ2-5, with D possibly matching TRBD1 (6 bases). The CDR3 extends over 14 amino acids. Looked up from germline, CDR1 is SGHRS and CDR2 is YFSETQ. The V gene lost 1 base and the J gene lost 3 bases, with 10 bases spanning the gap. The CDR3 DNA sequence: TGCGCCAGCAGCTTGTCTGGGGGCAAAGAGACCCAGTACTTC. It codes for CASSLSGGKETQYF.

Here the CDR3 reads CARSPRPGNYGYTF. CDR3 nucleotide sequence: TGTGCCAGAAGCCCCCGGCCAGGCAACTATGGCTACACCTTC. The V call is TRBV5-3, the J call TRBJ1-2; D uncertain. TRBV5-3 is sorted into the ORF group, with uncertain function. CDR3 length: 14 amino acids. The V end lost 4 bases, the J end lost 2 bases, and 12 bases lay between the germline ends.

The rearrangement links TRBV29-1 to TRBJ2-3; TRBD2 matches 13 bases. The CDR3 has 15 amino acids. The junction had 8 bases not matched to a gene; V was cut back by 5 bases and J by 6 bases. Germline V CDR1 and CDR2: SQVTM, ANQGSEA. CDR3 region: CSVSWTSGSGDTQYF. The CDR3 DNA is TGCAGCGTTTCCTGGACTAGCGGGAGTGGGGATACGCAGTATTTT.

A remark on this clone: Germline is not matched at one junction end, which may reflect a read error. V is TRBV7-2 and J is TRBJ2-4; 8 nucleotides match TRBD2. The CDR3 is made up of 16 amino acids. CDR1 is SGHTA, CDR2 FQGNSA, per germline. In DNA, the CDR3 is TGTGCCAGCAGCTTAGATGGTGGACTAGCCAAAAACAGTCAGTACTTC. Protein sequence: CASSLDGGLAKNSQYF.

This rearrangement joins TRBV5-1 to TRBJ1-1; maybe TRBD1 (5 bases). The CDR3 loop spans 14 amino acids. Per the germline V gene, CDR1 is SGHRS and CDR2 is YFSETQ. Trimming removed 3 bases from V and 1 base from J, with 10 bases in between. CDR3 region: CASSWGVENTEAFF. The CDR3 nucleotides read TGCGCCAGCAGCTGGGGGGTTGAGAACACTGAAGCTTTCTTT.

The CDR3 sequence: CASSYTGRVDNSPLHF. The DNA for the CDR3 is TGTGCCAGCAGTTACACAGGGAGGGTGGACAATTCACCCCTCCACTTT. This chain joins TRBV6-5 and TRBJ1-6; TRBD1 is a possible D gene (6 bases). CDR3 length equals 16 residues. Trimming removed 2 bases from V and 7 bases from J, with 15 bases in between. From germline, CDR1 is MNHEY and CDR2 SVGAGI.

The chain uses TRBV19 and TRBJ2-5; 10 bases map to TRBD2. Germline CDR1 is LNHDA and CDR2 is SQIVND (reference sequence). The V segment lost 6 bases and the J segment 5 bases; nucleotides outside the gene matches: 12. The CDR3 extends over 16 amino acids. CDR3 DNA sequence: TGTGCCAGTAGCCGTGGACTAGCGGTGTATAGGGAGACCCAGTACTTC. The encoded protein is CASSRGLAVYRETQYF.

The chain couples TRBV27 to TRBJ1-3; 9 nucleotides agree with TRBD1. After removal of 5 bases from V and 4 bases from J, the junction contained 6 bases not matched to a gene. Germline V gene data show CDR1 as MNHEY and CDR2 as SMNVEV (reference sequence). CDR3 length: 15 amino acids. The CDR3 region has the DNA TGTGCCAGCAGTAGGGGACAGGGAGGGGGAAACACCATATATTTT. Its translation: CASSRGQGGGNTIYF.

This rearrangement joins TRBV25-1 to TRBJ1-1; D is unresolved. The length of the CDR3 is 15 residues. Germline-derived CDR1 and CDR2 are MGHDK and SYGVNS. Trimming left V 3 bases short and J 5 bases short, with 16 bases between. The CDR3 loop reads CASSDPKRGGTEAFF. CDR3 coding DNA: TGTGCCAGCAGTGATCCTAAGCGGGGAGGGACTGAAGCTTTCTTT.

Here the CDR3 reads CASSPDTSYEQYF. CDR3 coding DNA: TGTGCCAGCAGCCCGGACACCTCCTACGAGCAGTACTTC. The chain is built from TRBV7-9 and TRBJ2-7; D possibly corresponds to TRBD1 (5 bases). V lost 5 bases, J lost 0 bases, and 8 bases lay in between. Germline CDR1 is SEHNR and CDR2 is FQNEAQ (reference sequence). CDR3 length equals 13 residues.

The rearrangement links TRBV5-1 to TRBJ1-1; D perhaps matches TRBD1 (6 bases). Trimming removed 0 bases at V and 7 bases at J, with 16 bases between. This CDR3 is built from 15 residues. The germline V gene encodes CDR1 SGHRS and CDR2 YFSETQ. The CDR3 region has the DNA TGCGCCAGCAGCTTGGTGGAGTCAGGGGAAGGTGAAGCTTTCTTT. Residues: CASSLVESGEGEAFF.

The chain employs TRBV5-1 and TRBJ2-4; TRBD2 matches 8 bases. Per germline, CDR1 SGHRS and CDR2 YFSETQ. This CDR3 has 17 residues. V was pared by 1 base and J by 4 bases, with 10 bases of the junction left unmatched. For the CDR3, the DNA is TGCGCCAGCAGCTTGAAAGGGGTAGCGGGGCAGAAAAACATTCAGTACTTC. This codes for CASSLKGVAGQKNIQYF.

The genes are TRBV19 and TRBJ2-2; perhaps TRBD1 as D (6 bases). The CDR3 loop spans 14 amino acids. The V end lost 6 bases, the J end lost 0 bases, and 8 bases lay between the germline ends. Germline values: CDR1 LNHDA, CDR2 SQIVND (reference sequence). CDR3 residues: CASRDRANTGELFF. CDR3 sequence (DNA): TGTGCCAGTAGGGACAGAGCGAACACCGGGGAGCTGTTTTTT.

This chain links TRBV4-2 with TRBJ1-4; TRBD1 is a possible D gene (5 bases). Germline V gene sequence: CDR1 LGHNA, CDR2 YNFKEQ. The V end was cut by 1 base, the J end by 8 bases, with 8 bases between. This CDR3 has 13 residues. The DNA of the CDR3 is TGTGCCAGCAGCCAAGGGGGGGTAGAAAAACTGTTTTTT. Its translation is CASSQGGVEKLFF.

This chain joins TRBV20-1 and TRBJ1-1; 9 bases match TRBD1. The CDR3 extends over 11 amino acids. J gave up 9 bases and V 5 bases, and 4 bases lay outside the gene matches. The germline CDR1 and CDR2 sequences are DFQATT and SNEGSKA (reference sequence). CDR3 coding DNA: TGCAGTGCTGTAAACAGGGGGCAAGCTTTCTTT. Translated: CSAVNRGQAFF.

The CDR3 reads CASSLTGLTSPLHF. The CDR3 DNA sequence: TGCGCCAGCAGCTTGACAGGGTTAACTTCACCCCTCCACTTT. The rearrangement joins TRBV5-1 to TRBJ1-6; perhaps TRBD1 as D (6 bases). The V and J ends lost 1 base and 9 bases respectively, with 11 bases between them. CDR1 is SGHRS and CDR2 is YFSETQ in the germline V gene. This CDR3 spans 14 amino acids.

CDR3 residues: CASSLSTDTQYF. CDR3 DNA: TGCGCCAGCAGCCTCAGCACAGATACGCAGTATTTT. The V and J genes are TRBV5-1 and TRBJ2-3; no firm D call. The CDR3 contains 12 residues. Germline CDR1 and CDR2: SGHRS and YFSETQ. V lost 4 bases and J lost 0, with 3 bases in between.

About this clone: An end of the junction differs from the germline gene, which may be a read error. The chain uses TRBV5-1 and TRBJ2-3, with D possibly TRBD2 on 6 matching bases. The V gene's germline CDR1 is SGHRS and CDR2 YFSETQ. The CDR3 loop spans 15 amino acids. The chain's CDR3 is CANSPRGGYTDTQYF. The CDR3 nucleotides read TGCGCCAACAGCCCGCGGGGTGGATACACAGATACGCAGTATTTT.

V and J are TRBV5-1 and TRBJ2-7; 12 bases are a match to TRBD2. This CDR3 has 15 residues. The V gene end was trimmed by 4 bases and the J gene end by 7 bases; junction bases not matched to a gene: 9. Germline values: CDR1 SGHRS, CDR2 YFSETQ. This chain's CDR3 is CASSTPSGGAEEQYF. CDR3 DNA: TGCGCCAGCAGCACCCCTAGCGGGGGGGCTGAAGAGCAGTACTTC.

The V and J genes are TRBV5-8 and TRBJ2-1; 15 bases line up with TRBD2. V gave up 5 bases and J gave up 2 bases; unmatched junction bases: 11. This CDR3 spans 19 amino acids. Germline V gene data show CDR1 as SGHTS and CDR2 as YDEGEE. The CDR3 nucleotides read TGTGCCAGCAGTTATTCTAGGACTAGCGGGGGGGGTACCTACAATGAGCAGTTCTTC. It encodes CASSYSRTSGGGTYNEQFF.

The chain links TRBV2 to TRBJ2-1; D ambiguous. The CDR3 loop spans 13 amino acids. Per germline, CDR1 SNHLY and CDR2 FYNNEI. Trimming pared 3 bases from V and 4 bases from J, leaving 7 bases between. CDR3 DNA sequence: TGTGCCAGCAGTGACACGGGTTACAATGAGCAGTTCTTC. Protein product: CASSDTGYNEQFF. Drawing the rest from reference TRBV2 and TRBJ2-1, the complete variable domain is EPEVTQTPSHQVTQMGQEVILRCVPISNHLYFYWYRQILGQKVEFLVSFYNNEISEKSEIFDDQFSVERPDGSNFTLKIRSTKLEDSAMYFCASSDTGYNEQFFGPGTRLTVL.

The chain employs TRBV9 and TRBJ2-5; D gene ambiguous. V dropped 3 bases and J dropped 3 bases, with 6 bases sitting between them. The CDR3 extends over 12 amino acids. The germline CDR1 and CDR2 sequences are SGDLS and YYNGEE. CDR3 DNA: TGTGCCAGCAGCGGAACAAAAGAGACCCAGTACTTC. Translating gives CASSGTKETQYF.

This chain uses TRBV5-1 with TRBJ2-5; perhaps TRBD2 as D (5 bases). The CDR3 runs 14 residues. Trimming shortened V by 4 bases and J by 3 bases, and 13 bases separated the two germline ends. CDR1 is SGHRS, CDR2 YFSETQ, per germline. This chain's CDR3 is CASSPSVGKETQYF. CDR3 DNA: TGCGCCAGCAGCCCCTCAGTCGGGAAAGAGACCCAGTACTTC.

This chain uses TRBV30 with TRBJ2-1; TRBD2 matches at 7 bases. This CDR3 has 12 residues. Germline V gives CDR1 GTSNPN, CDR2 SVGIG (reference sequence). J gave up 9 bases and V 8 bases, and 10 bases lay outside the gene matches. The CDR3 region is CAGSGGSGEQFF. The DNA of the CDR3 is TGTGCCGGGTCTGGCGGGAGTGGTGAGCAGTTCTTC. The whole variable domain, remainder taken from reference TRBV30 and TRBJ2-1, is SQTIHQWPATLVQPVGSPLSLECTVEGTSNPNLYWYRQAAGRGLQLLFYSVGIGQISSEVPQNLSASRPQDRQFILSSKKLLLSDSGFYLCAGSGGSGEQFFGPGTRLTVL.

The V gene is TRBV7-9, the J gene TRBJ1-2; TRBD1 might be the D (5 bases). The V end was cut by 5 bases, the J end by 0 bases, with 10 bases between. Germline assignment: CDR1 SEHNR and CDR2 FQNEAQ (reference sequence). The CDR3 length is 14 residues. The CDR3 DNA reads as TGTGCCAGCAGCGGGGGGTCTGCTAACTATGGCTACACCTTC. Encoded protein: CASSGGSANYGYTF. Filled out from reference TRBV7-9 and TRBJ1-2, the complete variable domain reads DTGVSQNPRHKITKRGQNVTFRCDPISEHNRLYWYRQTLGQGPEFLTYFQNEAQLEKSRLLSDRFSAERPKGSFSTLEIQRTEQGDSAMYLCASSGGSANYGYTFGSGTRLTVV.